A single sample is the source of the 14 T cell receptor beta chains below, sequenced in a study of blood T cell repertoires in COVID-19. Measured with immunoSEQ multiplex PCR; TCRdb has only the in-frame clones, and not every one. Of 150,000 or so clones listed, 84% are singletons. Material for sequencing was peripheral blood. These receptors came from a man aged 35-49 years who had recovered from COVID-19.

This sequence joins TRBV6-1 and TRBJ2-2; a possible D gene is TRBD2 (6 bases). V was shortened by 1 base and J by 0 bases, with 6 bases between the two germline ends. Germline CDR1 and CDR2: MNHNS and SASEGT. The CDR3 runs 15 residues. In nucleotides, the CDR3 is TGTGCCAGCAGTGAAGGACTAGCGAACACCGGGGAGCTGTTTTTT. Its translation is CASSEGLANTGELFF.

J is TRBJ2-7 and V is TRBV28, with TRBD2 identical over 15 bases. After removal of 2 bases from V and 2 bases from J, the junction contained 7 bases not matched to a gene. The CDR3 sequence is 18 residues long. From germline, CDR1 is MDHEN and CDR2 SYDVKM. The CDR3 protein is CASSLRLGTSGRTYEQYF. The CDR3 DNA reads TGTGCCAGCAGTTTAAGGCTCGGGACTAGCGGGAGGACCTACGAGCAGTACTTC. Together with reference TRBV28 and TRBJ2-7, the CDR3 gives the full variable domain: DVKVTQSSRYLVKRTGEKVFLECVQDMDHENMFWYRQDPGLGLRLIYFSYDVKMKEKGDIPEGYSVSREKKERFSLILESASTNQTSMYLCASSLRLGTSGRTYEQYFGPGTRLTVT.

The chain employs TRBV18 and TRBJ2-1; 7 nucleotides match TRBD1. J gave up 5 bases and V 8 bases, and 9 bases lay outside the gene matches. Germline V gene sequence: CDR1 KGHSH, CDR2 LQKENI. The CDR3 contains 14 residues. CDR3 in DNA: TGTGCCAGCAGAGGGCAGGGGGTCGACAATGAGCAGTTCTTC. Translation: CASRGQGVDNEQFF.

The rearrangement links TRBV28 to TRBJ1-4, with D possibly TRBD1 on 5 matching bases. The germline V and J ends were trimmed by 2 bases and 8 bases, with 12 bases remaining between them. Germline values: CDR1 MDHEN, CDR2 SYDVKM. The CDR3 sequence is 14 residues long. CDR3 residues: CASSLTQGWEKLFF. The CDR3 region has the DNA TGTGCCAGCAGTTTAACCCAGGGATGGGAAAAACTGTTTTTT. Filled out from reference TRBV28 and TRBJ1-4, the complete variable domain reads DVKVTQSSRYLVKRTGEKVFLECVQDMDHENMFWYRQDPGLGLRLIYFSYDVKMKEKGDIPEGYSVSREKKERFSLILESASTNQTSMYLCASSLTQGWEKLFFGSGTQLSVL.

This sequence joins TRBV2 and TRBJ2-7, with TRBD2 matching over 8 bases. Germline trimming cut 8 bases from V and 3 bases from J; bases unmatched to any gene: 6. Germline CDR1 SNHLY, CDR2 FYNNEI. This CDR3 is 13 amino acids long. The CDR3 DNA is TGTGCCAGCGGAAGGACTAGCAGCTACGAGCAGTACTTC. This translates into CASGRTSSYEQYF.

This sequence joins TRBV29-1 and TRBJ1-2; TRBD1 might be the D (5 bases). This CDR3 has 13 residues. Trimming removed 5 bases from V and 5 bases from J, with 15 bases in between. Looked up from germline, CDR1 is SQVTM and CDR2 is ANQGSEA. In nucleotides, the CDR3 is TGCAGCGTTCAACCAGGGCAAGGGTATGGCTACACCTTC. This codes for CSVQPGQGYGYTF.

This clone was recorded a few times. The chain carries TRBV2 and TRBJ2-7, with 7 positions matching TRBD1. The CDR3 is 15 amino acids. The germline CDR1 and CDR2 sequences are SNHLY and FYNNEI. Unmatched junction bases numbered 13, after V lost 8 bases and J lost 3 bases. In DNA, the CDR3 is TGTGCCAGCCAGGGACAGCACATGGGGTACTACGAGCAGTACTTC. Its translation is CASQGQHMGYYEQYF.

This chain connects TRBV11-2 to TRBJ2-7, with D maybe TRBD1 (5 bases). Germline V gene lookup returns CDR1 SGHAT and CDR2 FQNNGV. V lost 2 bases, J lost 3 bases, and 5 bases lay in between. The CDR3 consists of 12 residues. The CDR3 DNA sequence: TGTGCCAGCAGCTTAACAGGCTACGAGCAGTACTTC. As protein: CASSLTGYEQYF. The whole variable domain, remainder taken from reference TRBV11-2 and TRBJ2-7, is EAGVAQSPRYKIIEKRQSVAFWCNPISGHATLYWYQQILGQGPKLLIQFQNNGVVDDSQLPKDRFSAERLKGVDSTLKIQPAKLEDSAVYLCASSLTGYEQYFGPGTRLTVT.

V and J are TRBV2 and TRBJ2-3, with 11 nucleotides matching TRBD1. V lost 5 bases to trimming and J lost 6 bases; unmatched junction nucleotides: 7. Germline V gives CDR1 SNHLY, CDR2 FYNNEI. The CDR3 has 15 residues. CDR3 sequence reads: CASSWGQGDRDTQYF. The DNA of the CDR3 is TGTGCCAGCAGTTGGGGACAGGGGGACCGGGATACGCAGTATTTT.

The gene calls are TRBV27 and TRBJ2-1, with 7 bases aligning to TRBD1. The V gene end was trimmed by 5 bases and the J gene end by 4 bases; junction bases not matched to a gene: 14. This CDR3 comprises 17 residues. The germline gives CDR1 MNHEY, CDR2 SMNVEV (reference sequence). The CDR3 sequence: CASSPRTGSTRYNEQFF. The CDR3 DNA sequence: TGTGCCAGCAGTCCCCGGACAGGCTCGACCAGATACAATGAGCAGTTCTTC.

The J gene is TRBJ2-5, the V gene TRBV7-9, with D tentatively TRBD2 (6 bases). The ends were cut back, 5 bases at V and 5 bases at J, with 24 bases in the middle. The CDR3 is 17 residues long. Germline CDR1 reads SEHNR; CDR2 reads FQNEAQ (reference sequence). CDR3 amino acids: CASSQGEVAVVLETQYF. DNA for the CDR3: TGTGCCAGCAGCCAGGGAGAGGTAGCGGTTGTCTTGGAGACCCAGTACTTC.

The gene calls are TRBV28 and TRBJ2-1; 11 nucleotides agree with TRBD2. Germline V gene data show CDR1 as MDHEN and CDR2 as SYDVKM. Trimming took 7 bases from V and 9 from J; bases not matched to a gene: 11. The CDR3 extends over 15 amino acids. CDR3 sequence reads: CASTSSLAGVIEQFF. The CDR3 coding sequence is TGTGCCAGCACCTCCTCACTAGCGGGAGTTATTGAGCAGTTCTTC.

The genes are TRBV6-6 and TRBJ1-6, with D unclear. The CDR3 has 14 residues. V lost 6 bases, J lost 5 bases, and 11 bases lay in between. Germline CDR1 MNHNY, CDR2 SVGAGI (reference sequence). CDR3 sequence: CASSRVGNNSPLHF. The CDR3 DNA sequence: TGTGCCAGCAGCCGAGTTGGCAATAATTCACCCCTCCACTTT.

This chain joins TRBV9 and TRBJ2-5; maybe TRBD2 (6 bases). Trimming pared 0 bases from V and 5 bases from J, leaving 11 bases between. CDR1 SGDLS and CDR2 YYNGEE come from the germline V gene. This CDR3 spans 14 amino acids. The CDR3 bases are TGTGCCAGCAGCGTAGGGAGGGGTAAGGAGACCCAGTACTTC. It yields the protein CASSVGRGKETQYF.